This T cell receptor beta chain was profiled in a study of blood T cell repertoires in COVID-19. This CDR3 is built from 14 residues. J lost 7 bases, V lost 4 bases, and 6 bases had no gene match. Germline V gene lookup returns CDR1 SGHTA and CDR2 FQGTGA. Original handling: By means of reference gene primer amplification, nucleated cell counts were estimated. Clones were read by immunoSEQ multiplex PCR, and TCRdb kept only the in-frame ones, dropping some. From that table come the V and J calls and clone size; the DNA was used to work out D and trimming. The data show about 240,000 clones, more than 75% seen once. Recruitment covered about 26 US areas and drew participants whose ages spanned roughly 18 to 89 years.

Sequencing was performed on PBMCs or T cells enriched from blood (not recorded which). The receptor was isolated from a woman aged 40 to 55 with acute COVID-19. The chain is built from TRBV7-3 and TRBJ2-1, with 8 bases aligning to TRBD2. The CDR3 DNA is TGTGCCAGCAGCTCCGACAGCGGGAGAAATGAGCAGTTCTTC. Its translation is CASSSDSGRNEQFF.